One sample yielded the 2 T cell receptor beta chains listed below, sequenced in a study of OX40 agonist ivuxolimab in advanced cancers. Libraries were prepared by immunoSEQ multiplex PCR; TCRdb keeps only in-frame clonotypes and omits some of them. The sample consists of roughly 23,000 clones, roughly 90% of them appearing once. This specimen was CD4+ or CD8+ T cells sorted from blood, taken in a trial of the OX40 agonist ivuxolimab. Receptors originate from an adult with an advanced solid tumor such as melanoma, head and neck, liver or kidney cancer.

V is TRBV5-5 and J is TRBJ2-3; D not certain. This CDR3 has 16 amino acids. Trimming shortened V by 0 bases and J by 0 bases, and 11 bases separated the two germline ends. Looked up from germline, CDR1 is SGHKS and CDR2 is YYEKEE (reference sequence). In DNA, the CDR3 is TGTGCCAGCAGCTTGGCTTTCCTACGGAGCACAGATACGCAGTATTTT. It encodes CASSLAFLRSTDTQYF.

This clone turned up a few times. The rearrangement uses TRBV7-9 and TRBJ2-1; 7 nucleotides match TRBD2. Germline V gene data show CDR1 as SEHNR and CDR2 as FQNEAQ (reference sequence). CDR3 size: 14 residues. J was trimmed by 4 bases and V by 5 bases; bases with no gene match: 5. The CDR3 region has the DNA TGTGCCAGCAGCCTAAACGGGGGGTACAATGAGCAGTTCTTC. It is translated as CASSLNGGYNEQFF.